A selection of T cell receptor beta chains follows, all from one sample in a study of T cells in Graves' hyperthyroidism and ophthalmopathy. Each CDR3 protein gets one entry after TCRdb re-called the multiplex PCR reads with MiXCR. The repertoire holds around 600,000 distinct CDR3 sequences, about 14% seen once, with roughly 7% in the top ten. Material for sequencing was blood. These receptors were collected from a young woman with Graves' ophthalmopathy. Both conserved end residues are part of each CDR3. A D gene is named only where the DNA matches it firmly. Size is stated for part of the rows, as once, few or many counts, or as a class when the clone is expanded.

V gene	J gene	clone size	D gene	CDR3 DNA	CDR3 protein
TRBV6-5	TRBJ2-4	many	TRBD2	TGTGCCAGCAGTTATATCGGACTAGCGGGATCCAAAAACATTCAGTACTTC	CASSYIGLAGSKNIQYF
TRBV10-2	TRBJ1-1	-	-	TGCGCCAGCACCCAAATGGAGGACACTGAAGCTTTCTTT	CASTQMEDTEAFF
TRBV20-1	TRBJ2-2	few	TRBD1	TGCAGTGCACCGGGACAGGGTCGCGGGAACACCGGGGAGCTGTTTTTT	CSAPGQGRGNTGELFF
TRBV3-1	TRBJ1-5	many	-	TGTGCCAGCAGCCAAGGAGTTGGGGCCCTCAATCAGCCCCAGCATTTT	CASSQGVGALNQPQHF
TRBV9	TRBJ1-3	-	-	TGTGCCAGCAGCGCCGGGGACGCTGGAAACACCATATATTTT	CASSAGDAGNTIYF
TRBV28	TRBJ2-7	many	TRBD2	TGTGCCAGCAGTTCTGGACAACTAGCGGTTTCCTACGAGCAGTACTTC	CASSSGQLAVSYEQYF
TRBV7-3	TRBJ2-2	many	-	TGTGCCAGCAGCTTAAATGGGGGCGGAGGCCTCGGGGAGCTGTTTTTT	CASSLNGGGGLGELFF
TRBV20-1	TRBJ2-7	many	-	TGCAGTGCTAGAGACGTGGGGGAGCAGGGGCCCTACGAGCAGTACTTC	CSARDVGEQGPYEQYF
TRBV7-8	TRBJ2-1	many	-	TGTGCCAGCAGCTATGCGGACAGGGACCAGCGGGGCTACAATGAGCAGTTCTTC	CASSYADRDQRGYNEQFF
TRBV6-2/TRBV6-3	TRBJ2-1	few	TRBD2	TGTGCCAGCAGCCGACCCTCCGGGACTAGCGGGAGAGGGTCCTACAATGAGCAGTTCTTC	CASSRPSGTSGRGSYNEQFF
TRBV27	TRBJ1-6	many	-	TGTGCCAGCAGCCCTCGTATCGGGGCTAATTCACCCCTCCACTTT	CASSPRIGANSPLHF
TRBV27	TRBJ1-5	many	-	TGTGCCAGCACCCGATATGGGGGGCTTCGGGATCAGCCCCAGCATTTT	CASTRYGGLRDQPQHF
TRBV11-1	TRBJ2-5	many	TRBD1	TGTGCCAGCAGCTCTGGGACAGGGATCCAAGAGACCCAGTACTTC	CASSSGTGIQETQYF
TRBV6-2/TRBV6-3	TRBJ2-7	many	TRBD2	TGTGCCAGCAGTTACCGGTATCGGACTAGATACTACGAGCAGTACTTC	CASSYRYRTRYYEQYF
TRBV5-8	TRBJ2-7	-	-	TGTGCCAGCAGCTTGCCCTTCGAGCAGTACTTC	CASSLPFEQYF
TRBV2	TRBJ2-5	many	-	TGTGCTAACAGAGGTATGGAAGAGACCCAGTACTTC	CANRGMEETQYF
TRBV7-8	TRBJ1-4	few	-	TGTGCCAGCAGCCTTAGTTACAGGGTAGGCGAAAAACTGTTTTTT	CASSLSYRVGEKLFF
TRBV29-1	TRBJ2-2	-	-	TGCAGCGTGAGGACAGCCGGGGAGCTGTTTTTT	CSVRTAGELFF
TRBV19	TRBJ1-5	few	-	TGTGCCAGTCGAGAGGGGGAGGAGGATGGGCCCCAGCATTTT	CASREGEEDGPQHF
TRBV7-2	TRBJ2-3	many	-	TGTGCCAGCCCCTGGCCTAGGTCGACAGATACGCAGTATTTT	CASPWPRSTDTQYF
TRBV7-2	TRBJ2-3	many	-	TGTGCCAGCAGCTTGTGGTACGGGAGCCGCACAGATACGCAGTATTTT	CASSLWYGSRTDTQYF
TRBV6-1	TRBJ2-7	many	-	TGTGCCAGCAGTCATGGTAACCCAGGTAGGGCGGCCTACGAGCAGTACTTC	CASSHGNPGRAAYEQYF
TRBV3-1	TRBJ2-1	few	TRBD2	TGTGCCAGCAGCCCGCCCGGGACTAGCGGGAAGGATGAGCAGTTCTTC	CASSPPGTSGKDEQFF
TRBV19	TRBJ2-3	-	-	TGTGCCAGTAGTATCCGCACAGATACGCAGTATTTT	CASSIRTDTQYF
TRBV30	TRBJ1-4	many	-	TGTGCCTGGAGTGGAGCAACTAATGAAAAACTGTTTTTT	CAWSGATNEKLFF
TRBV7-9	TRBJ2-1	-	-	TGTGCCAGCACTACAGTGAACTCCTACAATGAGCAGTTCTTC	CASTTVNSYNEQFF
TRBV27	TRBJ2-3	many	-	TGTGCCAGCAGTCCAGGACTGCTCAAGTATTTT	CASSPGLLKYF
TRBV5-6	TRBJ1-3	-	-	TGTGCCAGCAGCTTGTGGAAGGGGGGGGGCCCCCCTGGAAACACCATATATTTT	CASSLWKGGGPPGNTIYF
TRBV30	TRBJ2-1	many	TRBD2	TGTGCCTGGAGGACTAGCGGGCTACGAAATGAGCAGTTCTTC	CAWRTSGLRNEQFF
TRBV28	TRBJ2-1	many	-	TGTGCCAGCAGTTTTAGCGTATACAATGAGCAGTTCTTC	CASSFSVYNEQFF
TRBV5-1	TRBJ2-7	many	TRBD2	TGCGCCAGCAGGCTTAGCGGGAGCGACGAGCAGTACTTC	CASRLSGSDEQYF
TRBV6-5	TRBJ2-5	-	TRBD1	TGTGCCAGCAGTTATGGGGGTACAGGGGGCCAAGAGACCCAGTACTTC	CASSYGGTGGQETQYF
TRBV20-1	TRBJ1-2	few	-	TGCAGTGCTAGTTTCCAGGGAAGGGTTGGCTACACCTTC	CSASFQGRVGYTF
TRBV30	TRBJ1-5	few	-	TGTGCCTGGAGCGCAAACTACGGGTCCCGGGGCAATCAGCCCCAGCATTTT	CAWSANYGSRGNQPQHF
TRBV27	TRBJ2-1	many	-	TGTGCCAGCAGTTTATCTGGGTCGCCAATCCCCAATGAGCAGTTCTTC	CASSLSGSPIPNEQFF
TRBV27	TRBJ2-7	many	TRBD2	TGTGCCAGCAGTTCCCCGGGACTACCGACCTACGAGCAGTACTTC	CASSSPGLPTYEQYF
TRBV6-1	TRBJ2-2	few	TRBD2	TGTGCCAGCAGGGGACTAGCGGGAACCGGGGAGCTGTTTTTT	CASRGLAGTGELFF
TRBV20-1	TRBJ2-7	-	-	TGCAGTGCTAGAGATGACCTTAACCCCCACTACGAGCAGTACTTC	CSARDDLNPHYEQYF
TRBV12-3/TRBV12-4	TRBJ2-3	many	TRBD2	TGTGCCAGCGTCCCGGGGGGGCTAGTAAAGCAGTATTTT	CASVPGGLVKQYF
TRBV10-3	TRBJ2-7	many	TRBD2	TGTGCCATCAGACCTAGCGGGAACGAGCAGTACTTC	CAIRPSGNEQYF
TRBV11-3	TRBJ2-2	many	-	TGTGCCAGCAGCTTAGATCGGGGGTCCGGGGAGCTGTTTTTT	CASSLDRGSGELFF
TRBV24-1	TRBJ1-1	-	-	TGTGCCACCAGTGATAAGGGTAGAGCTTTCTTT	CATSDKGRAFF
TRBV7-2	TRBJ2-2	-	TRBD1	TGTGCCAGCAGCCCCGGCGGACAGGGGGCGTTGACCGGGGAGCTGTTTTTT	CASSPGGQGALTGELFF
TRBV27	TRBJ2-2	-	TRBD2	TGTGCCAGCACGTCCGGGACTAGCGGGAGGGCCGGCACCGGGGAGCTGTTTTTT	CASTSGTSGRAGTGELFF
TRBV7-6	TRBJ2-3	many	-	TGTGCCAGCAGCTCCAGACTGACAGATACGCAGTATTTT	CASSSRLTDTQYF
TRBV28	TRBJ2-2	-	TRBD1	TGTGCCGGCAGTCACCGACAGGGCGGAAACACCGGGGAGCTGTTTTTT	CAGSHRQGGNTGELFF
TRBV9	TRBJ2-2	many	TRBD2	TGTGCCAGCAGCGCGGGACTAGTTGGCGGGGAGCTGTTTTTT	CASSAGLVGGELFF
TRBV12-3/TRBV12-4	TRBJ1-4	many	-	TGTGCCAGCAGTTTTGCCCTGAGTACGTGGGTGGATGAAAAACTGTTTTTT	CASSFALSTWVDEKLFF
TRBV19	TRBJ2-7	many	-	TGTGCCAGTAGTATTAGGCAGGACTACGAGCAGTACTTC	CASSIRQDYEQYF
TRBV27	TRBJ1-1	many	-	TGTGCCGCTAAGGGTCGCTCTGAAGCTTTCTTT	CAAKGRSEAFF
TRBV4-1	TRBJ2-1	-	-	TGCGCCAGCAGCCAAGAACGTGGGAGAAAATACAATGAGCAGTTCTTC	CASSQERGRKYNEQFF
TRBV11-3	TRBJ2-1	many	-	TGTGCCAGCAGCTTTCACCAGGATAACAATGAGCAGTTCTTC	CASSFHQDNNEQFF
TRBV11-1	TRBJ2-1	many	TRBD2	TGTGCCAGCAGCTTTACTAGCGGGACGAACAATGAGCAGTTCTTC	CASSFTSGTNNEQFF
TRBV7-9	TRBJ1-2	-	-	TGTGCCAGCAGCTTAAACCCCTTTGGACAACCCTATGGCTACACCTTC	CASSLNPFGQPYGYTF
TRBV20-1	TRBJ1-6	few	TRBD1	TGCAGTGCTAGAGACCCCGGGACAGGGGATAATTCACCCCTCCACTTT	CSARDPGTGDNSPLHF